The clone carrying this T cell receptor (beta chain) was seen repeatedly, ten times or more. TCRdb reprocessed the 5' RACE reads with MiXCR, giving one entry per CDR3 protein. The table records tens of thousands of distinct CDR3 sequences, about 9.4% of them present only once. The sample originates from a study of neurological immune-mediated disorders. The length of the CDR3 is 15 residues. The V end lost 5 bases, the J end lost 4 bases, and 17 bases lay between the germline ends. This TCR was recovered from a man in his forties in good health. V is TRBV12-3 or TRBV12-4 and J is TRBJ1-1; TRBD1 might be the D (5 bases). The sample taken for sequencing was PBMCs. The CDR3 DNA is TGTGCCAGCAGTCCAGACCCGACAGCATCCACTGAAGCTTTCTTT. It is translated as CASSPDPTASTEAFF.